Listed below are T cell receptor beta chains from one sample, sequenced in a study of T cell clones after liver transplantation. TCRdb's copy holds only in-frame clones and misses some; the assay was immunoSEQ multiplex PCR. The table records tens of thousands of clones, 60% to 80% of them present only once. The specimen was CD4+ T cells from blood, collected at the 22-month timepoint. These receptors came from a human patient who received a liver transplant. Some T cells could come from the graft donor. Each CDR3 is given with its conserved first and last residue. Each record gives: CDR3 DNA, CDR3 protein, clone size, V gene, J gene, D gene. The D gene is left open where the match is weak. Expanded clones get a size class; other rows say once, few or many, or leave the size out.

CDR3 DNA: TGTGCCAGCTCACCGACGGGTTCCGGGGAGCTGTTTTTT
CDR3 protein: CASSPTGSGELFF
clone size: .
V gene: TRBV18
J gene: TRBJ2-2
D gene: .

CDR3 DNA: TGTGCCAGTAGTATAGGGGGGACACCGAAGCAGTTCTTC
CDR3 protein: CASSIGGTPKQFF
clone size: .
V gene: TRBV19
J gene: TRBJ2-1
D gene: .

CDR3 DNA: TGTGCCATCATGACCGGGACTAGCGGGGGCCGCAATGAGCAGTTCTTC
CDR3 protein: CAIMTGTSGGRNEQFF
clone size: .
V gene: TRBV10-3
J gene: TRBJ2-1
D gene: TRBD2

CDR3 DNA: TGTGCCAGCAGCTCCTCGGGACAGTACTCACCCCTCCACTTT
CDR3 protein: CASSSSGQYSPLHF
clone size: medium-sized
V gene: TRBV7-9
J gene: TRBJ1-6
D gene: TRBD1

CDR3 DNA: TGTGCCAGCAGTTTAATGGGGACAGGGGCCCACGAGCAGTACTTC
CDR3 protein: CASSLMGTGAHEQYF
clone size: .
V gene: TRBV27
J gene: TRBJ2-7
D gene: TRBD1

CDR3 DNA: TGTGCCAGCAGTCGGGGGTACACCGCTGAAGCTTTCTTT
CDR3 protein: CASSRGYTAEAFF
clone size: few
V gene: TRBV2
J gene: TRBJ1-1
D gene: .

CDR3 DNA: TGCGCCAGCAGCAGGGCAGGGGGCGAGACAGATACGCAGTATTTT
CDR3 protein: CASSRAGGETDTQYF
clone size: .
V gene: TRBV5-1
J gene: TRBJ2-3
D gene: TRBD1

CDR3 DNA: TGTGCCAGCAGTCTCCTGACAGGGGGCGCGTACGAGCAGTACTTC
CDR3 protein: CASSLLTGGAYEQYF
clone size: .
V gene: TRBV27
J gene: TRBJ2-7
D gene: TRBD1

CDR3 DNA: TGCGCCAGCAGCCAAGGCGGGCAGTTGAACACTGAAGCTTTCTTT
CDR3 protein: CASSQGGQLNTEAFF
clone size: .
V gene: TRBV4-1
J gene: TRBJ1-1
D gene: .

CDR3 DNA: TGCGCCAGCAGCCCGGGACAGGGAACAGATACGCAGTATTTT
CDR3 protein: CASSPGQGTDTQYF
clone size: .
V gene: TRBV4-1
J gene: TRBJ2-3
D gene: TRBD1

CDR3 DNA: TGTGCCAGCAGCCAAGAAAGTGCGGAGAATGAGCAGTTCTTC
CDR3 protein: CASSQESAENEQFF
clone size: .
V gene: TRBV4-2
J gene: TRBJ2-1
D gene: .

CDR3 DNA: TGCGCCAGCAGCCAAGATACCGGGGGGGCCTACGAGCAGTACTTC
CDR3 protein: CASSQDTGGAYEQYF
clone size: .
V gene: TRBV4-1
J gene: TRBJ2-7
D gene: TRBD2

CDR3 DNA: TGTGCCAGCAGTCAGGCCACCGTAACAGATACGCAGTATTTT
CDR3 protein: CASSQATVTDTQYF
clone size: .
V gene: TRBV6-5
J gene: TRBJ2-3
D gene: .

CDR3 DNA: TGTGCCAGCAGCTTAGGGGTAGGCGGCCCAGCTTTCTTT
CDR3 protein: CASSLGVGGPAFF
clone size: few
V gene: TRBV11-3
J gene: TRBJ1-1
D gene: .

CDR3 DNA: TGTGCCAGTAGTTCCACGACAGGAGGGATTCGGGCTTTCTTT
CDR3 protein: CASSSTTGGIRAFF
clone size: .
V gene: TRBV19
J gene: TRBJ1-1
D gene: .

CDR3 DNA: TGCGCCAGCAGTCAATCTGTACAGGGCGAGACTCAGCCCCAGCATTTT
CDR3 protein: CASSQSVQGETQPQHF
clone size: .
V gene: TRBV23-1
J gene: TRBJ1-5
D gene: .

CDR3 DNA: TGTGCCAGCTCACCACCTTCGGTTTTTGGAAACACCATATATTTT
CDR3 protein: CASSPPSVFGNTIYF
clone size: .
V gene: TRBV18
J gene: TRBJ1-3
D gene: .

CDR3 DNA: TGTGCCAGCAGTTTTGGGGCTCCGTACGAGCAGTACTTC
CDR3 protein: CASSFGAPYEQYF
clone size: .
V gene: TRBV28
J gene: TRBJ2-7
D gene: .

CDR3 DNA: TGTGCCAGCAGCTCAGGGTACGAGCAGTACTTC
CDR3 protein: CASSSGYEQYF
clone size: few
V gene: TRBV11-2
J gene: TRBJ2-7
D gene: .

CDR3 DNA: TGTGCCAGCAGCTTAGAACTTCCAGGGAGGGATACGCAGTATTTT
CDR3 protein: CASSLELPGRDTQYF
clone size: .
V gene: TRBV11-2
J gene: TRBJ2-3
D gene: .

CDR3 DNA: TGTGCCAGCAGTGAGGAGCGGGGGGCCGGAGATACGCAGTATTTT
CDR3 protein: CASSEERGAGDTQYF
clone size: few
V gene: TRBV2
J gene: TRBJ2-3
D gene: TRBD2

CDR3 DNA: TGCGCCAGCAGTGCTGACTATGGCTACACCTTC
CDR3 protein: CASSADYGYTF
clone size: .
V gene: TRBV10-2
J gene: TRBJ1-2
D gene: .

CDR3 DNA: TGTGCCAGCAGCCAGCCGACAGGGCGGGCCAACGTCCTGACTTTC
CDR3 protein: CASSQPTGRANVLTF
clone size: .
V gene: TRBV7-8
J gene: TRBJ2-6
D gene: TRBD1

CDR3 DNA: TGTGCCAGCAAACTAGCGGGGGGCGGAGAGACCCAGTACTTC
CDR3 protein: CASKLAGGGETQYF
clone size: .
V gene: TRBV5-4
J gene: TRBJ2-5
D gene: TRBD2

CDR3 DNA: TGTGCCACCAGCAGGACATATAATTCACCCCTCCACTTT
CDR3 protein: CATSRTYNSPLHF
clone size: .
V gene: TRBV15
J gene: TRBJ1-6
D gene: .

CDR3 DNA: TGTGCCACCAGCAGAGCTGTATCCTCGGGCACCGGGGAGCTGTTTTTT
CDR3 protein: CATSRAVSSGTGELFF
clone size: few
V gene: TRBV15
J gene: TRBJ2-2
D gene: .

CDR3 DNA: TGTGCCAGCAGTGAAGTAGGAAGACCAGACTATGGCTACACCTTC
CDR3 protein: CASSEVGRPDYGYTF
clone size: once
V gene: TRBV6-1
J gene: TRBJ1-2
D gene: .

CDR3 DNA: TGTGCCAGCAGGAGGGACAGGGCCTACGAGCAGTACTTC
CDR3 protein: CASRRDRAYEQYF
clone size: .
V gene: TRBV6-5
J gene: TRBJ2-7
D gene: TRBD1

CDR3 DNA: TGTGCCAGTAGTCCGGGCAGGAGTGCCTCTGGGGCCAACGTCCTGACTTTC
CDR3 protein: CASSPGRSASGANVLTF
clone size: .
V gene: TRBV19
J gene: TRBJ2-6
D gene: .

CDR3 DNA: TGTGCCAGCCGAACCCTTGCCGGGATCTCCTACAATGAGCAGTTCTTC
CDR3 protein: CASRTLAGISYNEQFF
clone size: .
V gene: TRBV6-4
J gene: TRBJ2-1
D gene: .

CDR3 DNA: TGTGCCAGCAGTCCGCACCCACCGACAGAGTATGGCTACACCTTC
CDR3 protein: CASSPHPPTEYGYTF
clone size: many
V gene: TRBV28
J gene: TRBJ1-2
D gene: .

CDR3 DNA: TGTGCCAGCAGTTCAGAGGACAGGGCGAGATCACCCCTCCACTTT
CDR3 protein: CASSSEDRARSPLHF
clone size: once
V gene: TRBV28
J gene: TRBJ1-6
D gene: TRBD1

CDR3 DNA: TGTGCCAGCAGTGTCGAGGGGACAGGGGCCCACGAGCAGTACTTC
CDR3 protein: CASSVEGTGAHEQYF
clone size: .
V gene: TRBV2
J gene: TRBJ2-7
D gene: TRBD1

CDR3 DNA: TGTGCCAGCAGCGTAGCTTCGGCCCCTGGTACGCAGTATTTT
CDR3 protein: CASSVASAPGTQYF
clone size: .
V gene: TRBV9
J gene: TRBJ2-3
D gene: .

CDR3 DNA: TGTGCCAGCACCTTTTCCTGGGACCAGCCCCAGCATTTT
CDR3 protein: CASTFSWDQPQHF
clone size: .
V gene: TRBV6-6
J gene: TRBJ1-5
D gene: .

CDR3 DNA: TGTGCCAGCAGCGTAGGAGACCCGTTAGAGACCCAGTACTTC
CDR3 protein: CASSVGDPLETQYF
clone size: .
V gene: TRBV9
J gene: TRBJ2-5
D gene: .

CDR3 DNA: TGCGCCAGCAGCCAAGTATTAGGGAAGAACACTGAAGCTTTCTTT
CDR3 protein: CASSQVLGKNTEAFF
clone size: .
V gene: TRBV4-1
J gene: TRBJ1-1
D gene: .

CDR3 DNA: TGTGCCAGTAGTCGACAGACCTATGGCTACACCTTC
CDR3 protein: CASSRQTYGYTF
clone size: once
V gene: TRBV19
J gene: TRBJ1-2
D gene: .

CDR3 DNA: TGTGCCAGCAGTACCTTAGAGGGACAGGGAGGTGTAAATGAGCAGTTCTTC
CDR3 protein: CASSTLEGQGGVNEQFF
clone size: .
V gene: TRBV27
J gene: TRBJ2-1
D gene: TRBD1

CDR3 DNA: TGTGCCACAGGGAGCGGGACGGGGGCCTACGAGCAGTACTTC
CDR3 protein: CATGSGTGAYEQYF
clone size: .
V gene: TRBV10-3
J gene: TRBJ2-7
D gene: TRBD2

CDR3 DNA: TGCAGCGTGATTAGCGGGGGGGCGGGGGAGCAGTTCTTC
CDR3 protein: CSVISGGAGEQFF
clone size: once
V gene: TRBV29-1
J gene: TRBJ2-1
D gene: TRBD2

CDR3 DNA: TGTGCCAGCAGTTCCTGGCGCGAGCAGTACTTC
CDR3 protein: CASSSWREQYF
clone size: .
V gene: TRBV28
J gene: TRBJ2-7
D gene: .

CDR3 DNA: TGTGCCAGCAGCCGAAATCAGCCCCAGCATTTT
CDR3 protein: CASSRNQPQHF
clone size: .
V gene: TRBV28
J gene: TRBJ1-5
D gene: .

CDR3 DNA: TGTGCCAGCAGTCAGGGGGAGCCCCAGCATTTT
CDR3 protein: CASSQGEPQHF
clone size: .
V gene: TRBV6-1
J gene: TRBJ1-5
D gene: TRBD1

CDR3 DNA: TGTGCCAGTAGGACACTTAGGGGAGGGGGGAGCACAGATACGCAGTATTTT
CDR3 protein: CASRTLRGGGSTDTQYF
clone size: .
V gene: TRBV19
J gene: TRBJ2-3
D gene: .